Presented here are 29 T cell receptor beta chains from one specimen sequenced in a study of cytomegalovirus exposure and HLA in healthy donors. The PCR had 60 Vbeta and 13 Jbeta primers. This table comes from immunoSEQ multiplex PCR, and its TCRdb copy is limited to in-frame clones, with some not included. Counted here are some 140,000 clones, around four fifths occurring once; the ten biggest clones make up 1.5%. The sample comprised PBMCs. Every receptor here comes from a man aged 35-49 years in good health and CMV-seronegative.

The V call is TRBV2, the J call TRBJ2-3; TRBD2 agrees at 9 bases. Germline V gene lookup returns CDR1 SNHLY and CDR2 FYNNEI. This CDR3 is built from 16 residues. J gave up 2 bases and V 2 bases, and 5 bases lay outside the gene matches. The CDR3 sequence is CASSERASGDTDTQYF. CDR3 nucleotides: TGTGCCAGCAGTGAACGGGCTAGCGGGGACACAGATACGCAGTATTTT.

J is TRBJ2-5 and V is TRBV7-2; D is perhaps TRBD1 (6 bases). Germline lookup yields CDR1 SGHTA and CDR2 FQGNSA. Trimming pared 3 bases from V and 4 bases from J, leaving 15 bases between. This CDR3 is 15 amino acids long. The CDR3 DNA reads TGTGCCAGCAGCTTCGAACACAGGGTTCGAGAGACCCAGTACTTC. Translation: CASSFEHRVRETQYF.

V usage is TRBV12-5 and J usage is TRBJ2-5; 11 bases are a match to TRBD2. Germline lookup yields CDR1 LGHNT and CDR2 FRNRAP. CDR3 length equals 14 residues. The junction had 7 bases not matched to a gene; V was cut back by 7 bases and J by 6 bases. The CDR3 DNA is TGTGCTAGTGAACTGACTAGCGGGACGAAGACCCAGTACTTC. Protein product: CASELTSGTKTQYF.

Comments on this clone: A junction boundary mismatches the germline segment, possibly from a read error. The chain carries TRBV7-9 and TRBJ2-7; TRBD2 might be the D (6 bases). CDR3 length: 14 residues. The germline V gene encodes CDR1 SEHNR and CDR2 FQNEAQ (reference sequence). CDR3 in DNA: TGTTCCAGCAGCTACCGGGACTCCCCCTACGAGCAGTACTTC. Its protein product is CSSSYRDSPYEQYF.

The J gene is TRBJ1-2, the V gene TRBV5-1, with TRBD1 as a possible D gene (5 bases). The ends were cut back, 2 bases at V and 7 bases at J, with 15 bases in the middle. CDR1 is SGHRS and CDR2 is YFSETQ in the germline V gene. The CDR3 consists of 14 residues. The CDR3 protein is CASSLEGGVGGYTF. CDR3 bases: TGCGCCAGCAGCTTAGAAGGAGGGGTGGGTGGCTACACCTTC.

This sequence joins TRBV25-1 and TRBJ2-3; 8 positions match TRBD2. There are 14 residues in the CDR3. CDR1 and CDR2 (germline): MGHDK, SYGVNS. V shed 4 bases and J 6 bases; nucleotides not matched to a gene: 6. CDR3 sequence (DNA): TGTGCCAGCAGTGCAGCGGGGGCCAGGGATACGCAGTATTTT. Amino acid sequence: CASSAAGARDTQYF.

This chain links TRBV7-9 with TRBJ2-3; 12 bases are shared with TRBD1. Germline V gene data show CDR1 as SEHNR and CDR2 as FQNEAQ (reference sequence). V was pared by 3 bases and J by 4 bases, with 2 bases of the junction left unmatched. This CDR3 has 15 residues. CDR3 in amino acids: CASSLGQGAADTQYF. The CDR3 DNA is TGTGCCAGCAGCTTGGGACAGGGGGCTGCAGATACGCAGTATTTT.

The chain links TRBV28 to TRBJ2-7; 7 bases map to TRBD1. Germline lookup yields CDR1 MDHEN and CDR2 SYDVKM. The CDR3 has 15 amino acids. Losses at the gene ends were 2 bases for V and 0 bases for J; bases not matched to a gene: 4. The CDR3 bases are TGTGCCAGCAGTTTAATGGGACAGAGCTCCTACGAGCAGTACTTC. It codes for CASSLMGQSSYEQYF.

The J gene is TRBJ2-7, the V gene TRBV15, with TRBD1 matching over 7 bases. CDR1 is LNHNV and CDR2 is YYDKDF in the germline V gene (reference sequence). V was pared by 3 bases and J by 4 bases, with 6 bases of the junction left unmatched. The CDR3 runs 14 residues. CDR3 DNA sequence: TGTGCCACCAGCAGCCAGGGCAGGGGGTACGAGCAGTACTTC. It codes for CATSSQGRGYEQYF.

The rearrangement uses TRBV19 and TRBJ2-2, with 7 nucleotides matching TRBD1. V dropped 5 bases and J dropped 7; count of bases not matched to a gene: 13. The CDR3 has 16 residues. The germline V gene has CDR1 LNHDA and CDR2 SQIVND (reference sequence). The chain's CDR3 is CASSWDSGGTNGELFF. The CDR3 DNA reads TGTGCCAGTAGTTGGGACAGTGGTGGGACGAACGGGGAGCTGTTTTTT.

This clone was recorded once. At one end the junction does not follow the germline gene, possibly because of a read error. The chain couples TRBV7-9 to TRBJ2-1; possible D gene TRBD1, 6 bases. The V gene's germline CDR1 is SEHNR and CDR2 FQNEAQ (reference sequence). The CDR3 is 17 amino acids. This chain's CDR3 is CSSSPRVRQDNYNEQFF. CDR3 coding DNA: TGTTCCAGCAGCCCCCGCGTTAGACAGGACAACTACAATGAGCAGTTCTTC.

This clone has a handful of counts. This chain uses TRBV7-3 with TRBJ2-5; D is ambiguous. The CDR3 spans 13 residues. Trimming removed 0 bases at V and 2 bases at J, with 4 bases between. Germline V gene lookup returns CDR1 SGHTA and CDR2 FQGTGA. CDR3 nucleotide sequence: TGTGCCAGCAGCTTAACGAGACAAGAGACCCAGTACTTC. The encoded protein is CASSLTRQETQYF.

This clone was seen a few times. Other DNA sequences within the sample encode an identical CDR3. The V call is TRBV5-1, the J call TRBJ1-1; TRBD1 matches at 7 bases. Germline CDR1 SGHRS, CDR2 YFSETQ. The junction had 13 bases not matched to a gene; V was cut back by 4 bases and J by 1 base. The length of the CDR3 is 17 residues. The CDR3 protein is CASSGLGGQLPNTEAFF. For the CDR3, the DNA is TGCGCCAGCAGCGGATTGGGGGGACAGCTACCGAACACTGAAGCTTTCTTT.

The rearrangement uses TRBV13 and TRBJ2-5, with TRBD2 matching over 8 bases. The V gene's germline CDR1 is PRHDT and CDR2 FYEKMQ (reference sequence). V gave up 3 bases and J gave up 7 bases; unmatched junction bases: 7. The CDR3 sequence is 14 residues long. CDR3 loop: CASSFTSGPGTQYF. CDR3 DNA sequence: TGTGCCAGCAGCTTTACTAGCGGCCCGGGGACCCAGTACTTC.

The CDR3 sequence is CASTYSLAGATYNEQFF. CDR3 sequence (DNA): TGTGCCAGCACCTACTCCCTAGCGGGGGCAACCTACAATGAGCAGTTCTTC. The V gene is TRBV28, the J gene TRBJ2-1; 10 bases line up with TRBD2. V lost 7 bases and J lost 2; bases outside the gene matches: 11. This CDR3 has 17 amino acids. Germline CDR1 is MDHEN and CDR2 is SYDVKM.

The chain carries TRBV9 and TRBJ2-7; 9 bases align to TRBD1. Germline trimming cut 4 bases from V and 5 bases from J; bases unmatched to any gene: 7. CDR1 and CDR2 (germline): SGDLS, YYNGEE. CDR3 size: 14 residues. The CDR3 nucleotides are TGTGCCAGCAGCCAATGGACAGGGGTTGACGAGCAGTACTTC. Translated: CASSQWTGVDEQYF.

V is TRBV7-2 and J is TRBJ2-5; 7 nucleotides line up with TRBD2. The CDR3 is 15 residues long. The germline gives CDR1 SGHTA, CDR2 FQGNSA. The V gene end was trimmed by 0 bases and the J gene end by 5 bases; junction bases not matched to a gene: 6. The CDR3 region has the DNA TGTGCCAGCAGCTTAGCCAGCGGGAAGAGGGAGACCCAGTACTTC. Encoded protein: CASSLASGKRETQYF.

The chain joins TRBV28 to TRBJ2-7; D uncertain. This CDR3 has 12 residues. The ends were cut back, 4 bases at V and 3 bases at J, with 7 bases in the middle. Germline loops: CDR1 MDHEN, CDR2 SYDVKM. The CDR3 sequence: CASSWADYEQYF. The CDR3 region has the DNA TGTGCCAGCAGTTGGGCCGACTACGAGCAGTACTTC.

The gene calls are TRBV7-2 and TRBJ1-3; TRBD1 aligns across 9 bases. The CDR3 consists of 17 residues. Losses at the gene ends were 5 bases for V and 7 bases for J; bases not matched to a gene: 15. Germline V CDR1 and CDR2: SGHTA, FQGNSA. CDR3 coding DNA: TGTGCCAGCAGCATGACCCCGGGACAGGGACCCGGGAACACCATATATTTT. Amino acid sequence: CASSMTPGQGPGNTIYF. Together with reference TRBV7-2 and TRBJ1-3, the CDR3 gives the full variable domain: GAGVSQSPSNKVTEKGKDVELRCDPISGHTALYWYRQSLGQGLEFLIYFQGNSAPDKSGLPSDRFSAERTGGSVSTLTIQRTQQEDSAVYLCASSMTPGQGPGNTIYFGEGSWLTVV.

This clone was detected only once. CDR3 DNA sequence: TGTGCCAGTACCGTGGGTACAGGGGAGGACACTGAAGCTTTCTTT. This codes for CASTVGTGEDTEAFF. V gene TRBV19 combines with J gene TRBJ1-1; TRBD1 aligns across 7 bases. Germline-derived CDR1 and CDR2 are LNHDA and SQIVND (reference sequence). Trimming removed 7 bases from V and 3 bases from J; junction bases left unmatched: 11. CDR3 length: 15 amino acids.

The chain links TRBV13 to TRBJ2-1, with 14 nucleotides matching TRBD2. The junction had 4 bases not matched to a gene; V was cut back by 5 bases and J by 4 bases. Germline assignment: CDR1 PRHDT and CDR2 FYEKMQ (reference sequence). This CDR3 region has 16 residues. The CDR3 reads CASSARLAGGYNEQFF. CDR3 nucleotides: TGTGCCAGCAGCGCCCGACTAGCGGGGGGGTACAATGAGCAGTTCTTC. Full variable domain (outside the CDR3, taken from reference TRBV13 and TRBJ2-1): AAGVIQSPRHLIKEKRETATLKCYPIPRHDTVYWYQQGPGQDPQFLISFYEKMQSDKGSIPDRFSAQQFSDYHSELNMSSLELGDSALYFCASSARLAGGYNEQFFGPGTRLTVL.

About this clone itself: The same CDR3 also results from other DNA sequences found in this sample. V gene TRBV10-3 combines with J gene TRBJ2-2, with TRBD1 as a possible D gene (5 bases). The V and J ends lost 4 bases and 2 bases respectively, with 8 bases between them. Germline V gene lookup returns CDR1 ENHRY and CDR2 SYGVKD. The CDR3 length is 14 residues. The CDR3 DNA reads as TGTGCCATCAGTGGCGACAGAAACACCGGGGAGCTGTTTTTT. This encodes CAISGDRNTGELFF.

This sequence joins TRBV11-2 and TRBJ2-5, with TRBD2 matching over 8 bases. CDR1 and CDR2 (germline): SGHAT, FQNNGV. The CDR3 totals 15 residues. Trimming took 5 bases from V and 5 from J; bases not matched to a gene: 10. The CDR3 coding sequence is TGTGCCAGCAGCATATCCGGGACTAGGGAGGAGACCCAGTACTTC. Translation gives CASSISGTREETQYF.

The rearrangement links TRBV4-2 to TRBJ1-2; 8 nucleotides line up with TRBD1. This CDR3 contains 15 residues. V shed 2 bases and J 3 bases; nucleotides not matched to a gene: 5. CDR1 LGHNA and CDR2 YNFKEQ come from the germline V gene. This chain's CDR3 is CASSQTGGQHYGYTF. DNA for the CDR3: TGTGCCAGCAGCCAAACAGGGGGGCAACACTATGGCTACACCTTC.

The gene calls are TRBV7-6 and TRBJ2-3; D is perhaps TRBD2 (5 bases). Germline CDR1 reads SGHVS; CDR2 reads FNYEAQ. V was cut by 1 base and J by 2 bases, with 10 bases left in between. This CDR3 is 15 amino acids long. The CDR3 sequence: CASSLDGINTDTQYF. As DNA, the CDR3 is TGTGCCAGCAGCTTAGACGGGATCAACACAGATACGCAGTATTTT. The complete variable domain, with remaining parts taken from reference TRBV7-6 and TRBJ2-3, reads GAGVSQSPRYKVTKRGQDVALRCDPISGHVSLYWYRQALGQGPEFLTYFNYEAQQDKSGLPNDRFSAERPEGSISTLTIQRTEQRDSAMYRCASSLDGINTDTQYFGPGTRLTVL.

The chain combines TRBV7-8 with TRBJ1-2; 9 bases line up with TRBD1. Germline V gene lookup returns CDR1 SGHVS and CDR2 FQNEAQ. The length of the CDR3 is 16 residues. After removal of 5 bases from V and 1 base from J, the junction contained 8 bases not matched to a gene. The CDR3 nucleotides are TGTGCCAGCAGCCTGTTCCCGGGACAGGGTAACTATGGCTACACCTTC. The encoded protein is CASSLFPGQGNYGYTF.

The chain is built from TRBV4-3 and TRBJ2-7, with TRBD2 matching 10 bases. The CDR3 is 15 residues long. The junction had 3 bases not matched to a gene; V was cut back by 2 bases and J by 2 bases. The germline CDR1 and CDR2 sequences are LGHNA and YSLEER. The chain's CDR3 is CASSQRLAGAYEQYF. CDR3 coding DNA: TGCGCCAGCAGCCAACGACTAGCGGGCGCCTACGAGCAGTACTTC.

This clone has just a few counts. The chain is built from TRBV2 and TRBJ2-1; 7 positions match TRBD1. Germline CDR1 reads SNHLY; CDR2 reads FYNNEI. CDR3 length: 13 residues. V was pared by 8 bases and J by 4 bases, with 5 bases of the junction left unmatched. CDR3 loop: CASRDRSYNEQFF. The CDR3 DNA reads TGTGCCAGCCGGGACAGAAGTTACAATGAGCAGTTCTTC.

The chain is built from TRBV5-1 and TRBJ2-4; 11 nucleotides line up with TRBD2. The CDR3 has 15 residues. The V and J ends lost 2 bases and 7 bases, in that order; junction bases with no gene match: 5. Germline loops: CDR1 SGHRS, CDR2 YFSETQ. CDR3 sequence: CASSFGTSGGNIQYF. The CDR3 nucleotides read TGCGCCAGCAGCTTCGGGACTAGCGGAGGGAACATTCAGTACTTC.